The present entry profiles one T cell receptor (beta chain) with its context. 13 Jbeta primers and 60 Vbeta primers were used for the PCR. Method: immunoSEQ multiplex PCR; TCRdb's copy keeps in-frame clones and lacks some. The sample shows some 85,000 clones, 78% of them seen only once. The CDR3 runs 13 residues. With 7 bases removed from V and 6 bases from J, the gap between germline ends came to 13 bases. The V gene's germline CDR1 is MNHNS and CDR2 SASEGT. This entry comes from a study of cytomegalovirus exposure and HLA in healthy donors. Study background: In an earlier analysis, approximately 120 million unique TCR beta sequences were found from some 200 million T cells.

Among the donors, all were healthy bone marrow donors. This sequence originates from a man aged 18 to 29 in good health and CMV-seropositive. This chain joins TRBV6-1 and TRBJ2-1, with D perhaps TRBD1 (5 bases). Input material: PBMCs. This CDR3 reads CASKDATGNEQFF. As DNA, the CDR3 is TGTGCCAGCAAGGACGCAACAGGCAATGAGCAGTTCTTC.